This T cell receptor (beta chain) was sequenced during a study of T cells after yellow fever vaccination. Germline CDR1 SGHTA, CDR2 FQGTGA. The CDR3 has 16 residues. The junction had 12 bases not matched to a gene; V was cut back by 5 bases and J by 5 bases. This clonotype has at least ten counts. Its antigen is not identified. TCRdb called the 5' RACE reads again in MiXCR, with one record for every CDR3 protein. In the table there are 500,000 to 650,000 distinct CDR3 sequences, about a sixth of which are singletons. Points from the study as a whole: Clonotypes appearing in both CD4 and CD8 compartments existed, and their share was small.

The chain links TRBV7-3 to TRBJ2-3; TRBD2 matches at 8 bases. Sequencing used PBMCs, obtained 5 to 6 days after the first yellow fever vaccination. The TCR sequence derives from a man in his late teens or twenties who received the YFV17D yellow fever vaccine. The CDR3 DNA sequence: TGTGCCAGCAGCCCTCGGGGGGGGGCTGGAGGAGATACGCAGTATTTT. Translation: CASSPRGGAGGDTQYF. Full variable domain (missing parts from reference TRBV7-3 and TRBJ2-3): GAGVSQTPSNKVTEKGKYVELRCDPISGHTALYWYRQSLGQGPEFLIYFQGTGAADDSGLPNDRFFAVRPEGSVSTLKIQRTERGDSAVYLCASSPRGGAGGDTQYFGPGTRLTVL.